These T cell receptor beta chains were read from a single sample in a study of blood T cell repertoires in COVID-19. TCRdb's copy holds only in-frame clones and misses some; the assay was immunoSEQ multiplex PCR. The repertoire consists of more than 300,000 clones, with about 87% occurring once and the leading ten covering 1.5% to 2%. The specimen was peripheral blood. These receptors were obtained from a young woman with COVID-19, enrolled during active disease. The CDR3 runs from the conserved cysteine through the conserved F or W. Fields, in order: D gene, CDR3 length, V gene, J gene, clone size, CDR3 protein, CDR3 DNA. D genes are given only for firm matches. The size of a clone is reported for some rows only, either as once, few or many, or as a class for expanded clones.

>.|16|TRBV2|TRBJ1-3|few
CASRSGGLWGGNTIYF
TGTGCCAGCAGATCGGGAGGGTTGTGGGGAGGAAACACCATATATTTT
>.|11|TRBV19|TRBJ1-1|.
CASSNRVGAFF
TGTGCCAGTAGTAACAGGGTCGGAGCTTTCTTT
>.|16|TRBV28|TRBJ1-5|.
CASWSRKGGANQPQHF
TGTGCCAGTTGGTCCCGGAAGGGGGGGGCGAATCAGCCCCAGCATTTT
>.|16|TRBV6-5|TRBJ1-6|.
CASSLFDSSYNSPLHF
TGTGCCAGCAGTTTGTTTGATAGCTCCTATAATTCACCCCTCCACTTT
>.|15|TRBV28|TRBJ2-2|.
CASMVETTNTGELFF
TGTGCCAGCATGGTGGAGACTACGAACACCGGGGAGCTGTTTTTT
>TRBD1|13|TRBV6-5|TRBJ2-5|.
CASSTGQEETQYF
TGTGCCAGCAGTACCGGACAGGAAGAGACCCAGTACTTC
>.|12|TRBV19|TRBJ1-1|.
CASGVGNTEAFF
TGTGCCAGTGGAGTCGGGAACACTGAAGCTTTCTTT
>.|13|TRBV7-8|TRBJ1-1|.
CASSMGGNTEAFF
TGTGCCAGCAGCATGGGGGGGAACACTGAAGCTTTCTTT
>.|16|TRBV5-8|TRBJ2-2|.
CASSLDPGGGFGELFF
TGTGCCAGCAGCTTGGATCCGGGGGGCGGGTTCGGGGAGCTGTTTTTT
>TRBD1|15|TRBV2|TRBJ1-4|.
CASRRDRGTNEKLFF
TGTGCCAGCAGAAGGGACAGGGGCACTAATGAAAAACTGTTTTTT